This T cell receptor beta chain is drawn from a study of monozygotic twins with inflammatory bowel disease (dated by TCRdb to about 2019). Turning to the overall study: A total of roughly 28 monozygotic twin pairs were included in the full study, comprising nine German pairs (four IBD-concordant, five IBD-discordant) and 19 IBD-discordant Danish pairs. The search for disease-associated traits relied mainly on comparing IBD patients with their genetically identical healthy co-twins within discordant pairs. Each individual had, on average, about 151 000 unique TCRalpha sequences and 181 000 unique TCRbeta sequences available for analysis.

To note about this clonotype: This clone's antigen is unknown.

The paper's findings and limits, for the study overall: Different T cell subtypes could not be distinguished in the analysis. Because patients received different immunosuppressive treatments, the repertoires may have picked up extra background noise and variability between individuals. No single strong signal or clonotype linked to IBD turned up in the results, so the idea that one exists was not supported. A decrease in TCRbeta repertoire diversity, as measured by inverse Simpson index, was observed in IBD patients compared with their healthy co-twins. Repertoire similarity did not differ between concordant and discordant twins, which could be due to limited statistical power. IBD patients shared fewer clonotypes with other individuals than healthy twins did, most markedly in patients showing signs of disease activity.

The library was prepared using 5' RACE. Each TCR library was prepared from around 3,200 ng of total RNA. cDNA was synthesized with SMARTScribe reverse transcriptase in eight separate reactions per sample. During cDNA synthesis, unique molecular identifiers containing a 6-nucleotide sample barcode were introduced by template switching. Two nested PCRs of 16 and 9 cycles amplified the TCRalpha and TCRbeta cDNA, and bead purification followed each PCR. Before amplification, the cDNA was treated with uracil DNA-glycosylase and purified using the QIAquick PCR purification kit. The second PCR added Illumina TruSeq-compatible adapters along with sample-specific barcodes. Library quality and concentration were checked on TapeStation and Qubit, and libraries were pooled at around 4.9 ng each. The pooled libraries were sequenced with 2 x 100 bp reads and custom sequencing primers on an Illumina HiSeq2500 single-index Rapid Run. In the paper's pipeline: PCR and sequencing errors were corrected by UMI-based consensus assembly using MiGEC version 1.2.6. V(D)J alignment, clonotype assembly and CDR3 extraction were performed with MiXCR version 2.1.1. To normalise gene usage, clonotype sharing and MAIT/NKT TCR abundance, the top 1000, 10 000 and 20 000 clonotypes in each sample were analysed. Diversity was computed as the inverse Simpson index with the vegan R package after downsampling to 27 000 UMIs. Paired Mann-Whitney U tests were applied to discordant twin pairs, with Benjamini-Hochberg correction for multiple testing. One entry per CDR3 protein sequence results from the TCRdb reprocessing of the reads, with DNA left out. TCRdb, not the authors, supplied the V and J calls. This sample's records show about 380,000 distinct CDR3 sequences. The top ten constitute 2.6% of the sample.

An approximately 2.6 ml peripheral blood sample was drawn into PAXgene tubes per donor and stored at -80°C. Total RNA was isolated from whole blood with the PAXgene blood miRNA kit on an automated QIAcube, without T cell sorting. Peripheral blood from monozygotic twin pairs, either concordant or discordant for inflammatory bowel disease, underwent deep TCRalpha and TCRbeta repertoire profiling that used unique molecular barcoding. Smoking habits were recorded for all twin pairs, and individuals were classified as current, former or never smokers. The germline V gene supplies CDR1 KGHDR and CDR2 SFDVKD. There are 15 amino acids in the CDR3, from cysteine to phenylalanine inclusive. No DNA sequence is on record.

The sequence came from a human donor with ulcerative colitis or Crohn's disease, or a healthy co-twin of an affected twin (not recorded which). Recombination connected TRBV24-1 to TRBJ2-2; TCRdb's D gene call, TRBD1, goes unchecked for lack of DNA. What was sequenced was blood. The CDR3 in this case is CATSDFWGRAGELFF.